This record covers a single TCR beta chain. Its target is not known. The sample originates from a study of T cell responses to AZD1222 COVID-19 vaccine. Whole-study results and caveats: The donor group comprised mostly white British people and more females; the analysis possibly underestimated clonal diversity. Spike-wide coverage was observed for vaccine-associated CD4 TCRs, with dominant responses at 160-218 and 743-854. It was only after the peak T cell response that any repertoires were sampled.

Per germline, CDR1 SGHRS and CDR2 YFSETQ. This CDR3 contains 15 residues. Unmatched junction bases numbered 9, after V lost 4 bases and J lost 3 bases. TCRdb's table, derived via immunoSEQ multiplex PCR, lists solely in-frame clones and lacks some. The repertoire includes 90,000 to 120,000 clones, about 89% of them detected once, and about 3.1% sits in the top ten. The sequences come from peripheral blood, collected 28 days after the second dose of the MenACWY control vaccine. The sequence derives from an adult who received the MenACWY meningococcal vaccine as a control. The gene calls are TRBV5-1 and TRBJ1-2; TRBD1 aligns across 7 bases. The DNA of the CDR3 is TGCGCCAGCAGCCCCAGGGGGGGAAGGGACTATGGCTACACCTTC. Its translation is CASSPRGGRDYGYTF.